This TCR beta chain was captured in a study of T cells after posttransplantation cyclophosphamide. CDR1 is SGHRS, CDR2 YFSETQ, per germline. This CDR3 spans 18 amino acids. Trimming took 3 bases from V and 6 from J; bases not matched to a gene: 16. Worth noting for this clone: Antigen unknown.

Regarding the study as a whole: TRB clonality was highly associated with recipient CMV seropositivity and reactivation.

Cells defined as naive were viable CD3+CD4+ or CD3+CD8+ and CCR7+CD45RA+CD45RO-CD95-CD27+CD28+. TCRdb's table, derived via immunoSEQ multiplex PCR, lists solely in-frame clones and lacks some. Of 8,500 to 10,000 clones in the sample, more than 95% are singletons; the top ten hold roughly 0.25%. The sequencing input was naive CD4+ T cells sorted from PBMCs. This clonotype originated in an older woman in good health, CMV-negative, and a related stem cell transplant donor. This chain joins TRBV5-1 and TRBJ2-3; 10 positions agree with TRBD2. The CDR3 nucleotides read TGCGCCAGCAGCTGGATGGGTGCTAGCGGGAGTAGGAGCGATACGCAGTATTTT. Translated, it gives CASSWMGASGSRSDTQYF.